The source of this T cell receptor beta chain is a study of Tregs in tolerant kidney transplant recipients. This clone came up once. The antigen is undetermined. Germline assignment: CDR1 KGHSH and CDR2 LQKENI. Trimming took 1 base from V and 1 from J, leaving 7 bases between them. This CDR3 contains 14 residues. Study-wide results and caveats: Donor-specific Treg expansion exceeded global Treg expansion in tolerant patients, suggesting antigen drive. No direct test of biological reproducibility was done here. Tregs expanded with activated donor B cells seemed most donor-specific.

Sequencing was performed with immunoSEQ multiplex PCR; in TCRdb, only in-frame clones are kept and a portion is missing. The sample carries 70,000 to 95,000 clones, around 90% recorded once. CD4+CD25+CD127- Tregs, CD4+CD25- non-Tregs, CD4 and CD8 cells were sorted. The receptor comes from a human donor who received a combined kidney and bone marrow transplant. Sequencing used Tregs from blood, obtained before the transplant. The chain links TRBV18 to TRBJ1-2; TRBD1 might be the D (6 bases). CDR3 DNA sequence: TGTGCCAGCTCACCACAGGGGGATAACTATGGCTACACCTTC. It codes for CASSPQGDNYGYTF.